This section outlines one T cell receptor (beta chain) sequence together with its context. CDR1 MNHEY and CDR2 SMNVEV come from the germline V gene (reference sequence). V shed 4 bases, J shed 4 bases, and the junction held 6 bases outside the gene matches. The CDR3 loop spans 14 amino acids. The sample is drawn from a study of T cell changes during pregnancy in multiple sclerosis. Assay: immunoSEQ multiplex PCR; the TCRdb copy retains only in-frame clones and omits some. The table includes about 64,000 clones, roughly 91% detected once. The sequence was obtained from a female donor with multiple sclerosis, enrolled in a pregnancy study. The chain recombines TRBV27 with TRBJ1-2, with 7 bases matching TRBD1. Material: peripheral blood, obtained in the second trimester of pregnancy. In DNA form, the CDR3 reads TGTGCCAGCAGTTCGGACAGGAGAGTCTATGGCTACACCTTC. Its protein is CASSSDRRVYGYTF.